The TCR beta chain described here comes from a study of CD8+ T cells in alopecia areata. Study background: Dosing with tofacitinib proceeded for 6 to 18 months, followed by 6 months off drug. Study results and limitations: Compared with normal scalp, lesional scalp had higher clonality and more expanded CD8+ clones.

The germline V gene encodes CDR1 MNHEY and CDR2 SVGAGI. After removal of 10 bases from V and 1 base from J, the junction contained 12 bases not matched to a gene. This CDR3 is 15 amino acids long. After isolation, RNA underwent reverse transcription to generate cDNA as the sequencing template. Sequencing was performed with immunoSEQ multiplex PCR; in TCRdb, only in-frame clones are kept and a portion is missing. Seen here are about 120,000 clones, 53% observed once, and the top ten hold around 0.44%. The treatment is: oral pan-JAK inhibitor, 5-10 mg twice daily. PBMCs, the starting material, were the source of sorted CD4+ and CD8+ T cells. Concerning this clone itself: Its specificity is unknown.

This chain joins TRBV6-5 and TRBJ1-1, with 7 bases that match TRBD1. The clonotype was recovered from a human donor with alopecia areata. The sequencing here drew on CD4+ T cells sorted from blood, taken at week 4, from a patient treated with tofacitinib. The CDR3 loop is CAIAPTGPGNTEAFF. In nucleotides, the CDR3 is TGTGCCATCGCGCCGACAGGGCCCGGGAACACTGAAGCTTTCTTT.